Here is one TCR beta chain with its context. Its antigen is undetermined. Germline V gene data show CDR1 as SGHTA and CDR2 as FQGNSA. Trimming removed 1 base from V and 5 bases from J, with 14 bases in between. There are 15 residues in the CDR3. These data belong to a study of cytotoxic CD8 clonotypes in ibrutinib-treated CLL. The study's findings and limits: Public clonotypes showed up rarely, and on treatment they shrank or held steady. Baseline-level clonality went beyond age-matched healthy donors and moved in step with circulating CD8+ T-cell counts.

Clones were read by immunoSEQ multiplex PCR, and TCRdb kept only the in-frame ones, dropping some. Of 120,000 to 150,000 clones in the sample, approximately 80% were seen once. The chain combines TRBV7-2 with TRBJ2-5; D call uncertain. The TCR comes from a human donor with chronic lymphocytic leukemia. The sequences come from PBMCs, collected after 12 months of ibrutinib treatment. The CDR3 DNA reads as TGTGCCAGCAGCTTAGTGGCAGTCTTTGAGGAGACCCAGTACTTC. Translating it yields CASSLVAVFEETQYF.